These 24 T cell receptor beta chains came from one sample sequenced in a study of early T cells in non-severe SARS-CoV-2 infection. TCRdb called the 5' RACE reads again in MiXCR, with one record for every CDR3 protein. The sample contains tens of thousands of distinct CDR3 sequences, about 12% of which appear only once. The material was whole blood, obtained at baseline. The receptors stem from an adult who was a healthcare worker with PCR-confirmed SARS-CoV-2 infection or an uninfected control (not recorded which).

The chain combines TRBV7-2 with TRBJ2-5, with D maybe TRBD2 (6 bases). The V gene lost 6 bases and the J gene lost 0 bases, with 17 bases spanning the gap. CDR1 is SGHTA and CDR2 is FQGNSA in the germline V gene. The CDR3 sequence is 16 residues long. CDR3 region: CASSYRRLAYQETQYF. The CDR3, as DNA: TGTGCCAGCAGTTACAGAAGGCTAGCGTACCAAGAGACCCAGTACTTC. The full variable domain, its missing parts supplied by reference TRBV7-2 and TRBJ2-5, is GAGVSQSPSNKVTEKGKDVELRCDPISGHTALYWYRQSLGQGLEFLIYFQGNSAPDKSGLPSDRFSAERTGGSVSTLTIQRTQQEDSAVYLCASSYRRLAYQETQYFGPGTRLLVL.

This clonotype has more than one count but fewer than ten. CDR3 in DNA: TGTGCCAGCAGTTACGGGCTAGCGGGAATGTTGAATGAGCAGTTCTTC. It encodes CASSYGLAGMLNEQFF. The V and J genes are TRBV6-5 and TRBJ2-1; 9 nucleotides match TRBD2. CDR1 is MNHEY and CDR2 is SVGAGI in the germline V gene. This CDR3 comprises 16 residues. V trimming: 2 bases; J trimming: 7 bases; junction bases outside the gene matches: 9.

This clonotype was seen a few times. The chain recombines TRBV11-3 with TRBJ2-3; D tentatively reads TRBD1 or TRBD2 (5 bases each). The V end was cut by 5 bases, the J end by 0 bases, with 18 bases between. Germline CDR1 SGHNT, CDR2 YENEEA. This CDR3 contains 17 residues. The CDR3 DNA is TGTGCCAGCAGCCGTAGCGTACGGGGACCAAGCACAGATACGCAGTATTTT. It encodes CASSRSVRGPSTDTQYF.

A few counts support this clonotype. The chain combines TRBV27 with TRBJ1-5; D gene ambiguous. The germline V gene has CDR1 MNHEY and CDR2 SMNVEV (reference sequence). V lost 2 bases and J 11 bases, leaving 13 bases between the germline ends. There are 13 residues in the CDR3. The CDR3 spells CASSLDFSRTQHF. The CDR3 nucleotides read TGTGCCAGCAGTTTAGATTTTTCCAGGACCCAGCATTTT.

This chain joins TRBV5-5 and TRBJ1-1; 9 bases line up with TRBD1. V shed 4 bases, J shed 3 bases, and the junction held 1 base outside the gene matches. Per the germline V gene, CDR1 is SGHKS and CDR2 is YYEKEE (reference sequence). The CDR3 runs 13 residues. The CDR3 DNA is TGTGCCAGCAGCGGACAGGGGCACACTGAAGCTTTCTTT. Its translation is CASSGQGHTEAFF.

This chain connects TRBV24-1 to TRBJ2-3; D ambiguous. CDR3 size: 12 residues. Deletions cut 7 bases from V and 2 bases from J, with 6 bases between. Germline V CDR1 and CDR2: KGHDR, SFDVKD. DNA of the CDR3: TGTGCCACCAGCCTCTCCACAGATACGCAGTATTTT. Protein sequence: CATSLSTDTQYF.

The rearrangement uses TRBV20-1 and TRBJ2-5, with 8 positions matching TRBD2. This CDR3 spans 15 amino acids. Germline assignment: CDR1 DFQATT and CDR2 SNEGSKA (reference sequence). Trimming cost V 5 bases and J 0 bases; bases outside gene matches: 8. The CDR3, as DNA: TGCAGTGCTCGGCGGGGGGCCGGTAACCAAGAGACCCAGTACTTC. It encodes CSARRGAGNQETQYF.

V gene TRBV28 combines with J gene TRBJ2-3, with D possibly being TRBD1 or TRBD2 (5 bases each). The CDR3 runs to 15 residues. Per germline, CDR1 MDHEN and CDR2 SYDVKM. V dropped 1 base and J dropped 0 bases, with 8 bases sitting between them. CDR3 sequence: CASSLYEGSTDTQYF. Here the CDR3 DNA reads TGTGCCAGCAGTTTATACGAGGGGAGCACAGATACGCAGTATTTT.

V and J are TRBV30 and TRBJ1-2, with unresolved D. Trimming pared 0 bases from V and 7 bases from J, leaving 12 bases between. The CDR3 is made up of 13 amino acids. Germline loops: CDR1 GTSNPN, CDR2 SVGIG (reference sequence). The CDR3 reads CAWSVVLLSGYTF. CDR3 sequence (DNA): TGTGCCTGGAGTGTTGTCCTTTTAAGTGGCTACACCTTC.

This clonotype was picked up many times. This chain joins TRBV6-6 and TRBJ2-1; no reliable D call. The ends were cut back, 0 bases at V and 4 bases at J, with 4 bases in the middle. Germline-derived CDR1 and CDR2 are MNHNY and SVGAGI (reference sequence). CDR3 length equals 13 residues. The CDR3 DNA is TGTGCCAGCAGTTACTCGACGTACAATGAGCAGTTCTTC. Protein sequence: CASSYSTYNEQFF.

Ten or more counts support this clonotype. J is TRBJ1-2 and V is TRBV18; 9 nucleotides align to TRBD1. The germline gives CDR1 KGHSH, CDR2 LQKENI. The CDR3 runs 13 residues. V shed 2 bases, J shed 8 bases, and the junction held 3 bases outside the gene matches. In nucleotides, the CDR3 is TGTGCCAGCTCACCAGGACAGGGGCCCGGCTACACCTTC. It yields the protein CASSPGQGPGYTF.

The chain employs TRBV27 and TRBJ2-7; the match to TRBD1 covers 8 bases. The CDR3 is 14 residues long. Losses at the gene ends were 6 bases for V and 3 bases for J; bases not matched to a gene: 7. Looked up from germline, CDR1 is MNHEY and CDR2 is SMNVEV (reference sequence). The CDR3 is CASRKSGTGYEQYF. DNA of the CDR3: TGTGCCAGCAGAAAATCCGGGACAGGCTACGAGCAGTACTTC.

In this sample, this clonotype turned up a few times. The rearrangement joins TRBV4-2 to TRBJ2-1; TRBD1 is a possible D gene (5 bases). This CDR3 comprises 16 residues. Germline-derived CDR1 and CDR2 are LGHNA and YNFKEQ. Trimming removed 4 bases at V and 5 bases at J, with 18 bases between. The CDR3 loop is CASSPPSTTGNNEQFF. In DNA, the CDR3 is TGTGCCAGCAGCCCCCCATCGACAACAGGAAACAATGAGCAGTTCTTC.

In its sample, this clonotype was seen many times. This rearrangement joins TRBV11-2 to TRBJ2-7; D tentatively fits TRBD1 or TRBD2 (5 bases each). This CDR3 has 16 residues. V was cut by 5 bases and J by 0 bases, with 17 bases left in between. CDR1 is SGHAT and CDR2 is FQNNGV in the germline V gene. This CDR3 reads CASSPGAGASSYEQYF. CDR3 DNA sequence: TGTGCCAGCAGCCCCGGAGCCGGGGCTAGCTCCTACGAGCAGTACTTC.

There are many counts of this clonotype. The rearrangement joins TRBV19 to TRBJ1-2; D is unresolved. Germline CDR1 and CDR2: LNHDA and SQIVND (reference sequence). CDR3 size: 12 residues. Trimming took 6 bases from V and 0 from J, leaving 5 bases between them. The chain's CDR3 is CASRVTNYGYTF. DNA of the CDR3: TGTGCCAGTAGAGTGACTAACTATGGCTACACCTTC.

This clonotype was seen many times. The rearrangement joins TRBV7-8 to TRBJ2-3; tentatively, D is TRBD2 (6 bases). V dropped 3 bases and J dropped 0 bases, with 13 bases sitting between them. The length of the CDR3 is 16 residues. The germline V gene encodes CDR1 SGHVS and CDR2 FQNEAQ. CDR3 amino acids: CASSFRAGGSTDTQYF. CDR3 DNA: TGTGCCAGCAGCTTCAGGGCCGGGGGTAGCACAGATACGCAGTATTTT.

The chain uses TRBV20-1 and TRBJ2-7, with 7 bases matching TRBD2. The ends lost 1 base at V and 3 bases at J; junction bases unmatched: 12. Germline CDR1 and CDR2: DFQATT and SNEGSKA (reference sequence). CDR3 length equals 16 residues. DNA for the CDR3: TGCAGTGCTAGAGGCACCTCTAGGACTAGTGACTACGAGCAGTACTTC. The encoded protein is CSARGTSRTSDYEQYF.

The V and J genes are TRBV3-1 and TRBJ1-4, with no clear D. The CDR3 spans 16 residues. The V gene lost 4 bases and the J gene lost 0 bases, with 12 bases spanning the gap. Germline loops: CDR1 LGHDT, CDR2 YNNKEL (reference sequence). The DNA of the CDR3 is TGTGCCAGCAGCCTTGGAGGGAGAACAACTAATGAAAAACTGTTTTTT. The encoded protein is CASSLGGRTTNEKLFF.

The V and J genes are TRBV20-1 and TRBJ1-1; D not certain. In germline, CDR1 is DFQATT, CDR2 SNEGSKA (reference sequence). The CDR3 runs to 14 residues. Trimming removed 3 bases at V and 2 bases at J, with 13 bases between. CDR3 in amino acids: CSASYRLTNTEAFF. The CDR3 nucleotides are TGCAGTGCTAGTTATCGGCTTACAAACACTGAAGCTTTCTTT.

This clonotype was picked up a small number of times. This rearrangement joins TRBV24-1 to TRBJ2-5; no definite D call. V lost 4 bases, J lost 5 bases, and 13 bases lay in between. In germline, CDR1 is KGHDR, CDR2 SFDVKD. The CDR3 length is 14 residues. As DNA, the CDR3 is TGTGCCACCAGTGACTCCCGGACCGGGGAGACCCAGTACTTC. It specifies CATSDSRTGETQYF.

This clonotype was counted between two and nine times. The rearrangement links TRBV6-1 to TRBJ1-1; no firm D call. This CDR3 comprises 12 residues. Trimming took 4 bases from V and 6 from J, leaving 9 bases between them. CDR1 and CDR2 (germline): MNHNS, SASEGT. The CDR3 sequence: CASSVLPSEAFF. In DNA form, the CDR3 reads TGTGCCAGCAGTGTATTACCCTCTGAAGCTTTCTTT.

This clonotype showed up just a few times. The CDR3: CASSFVAGNYGYTF. The CDR3 coding sequence is TGTGCCAGCAGTTTTGTCGCGGGAAACTATGGCTACACCTTC. The chain employs TRBV12-3 or TRBV12-4 and TRBJ1-2; no firm D call. This CDR3 region has 14 residues. Trimming left V 3 bases short and J 2 bases short, with 10 bases between.

This clonotype was seen repeatedly, ten times or more. The chain recombines TRBV6-1 with TRBJ1-5; D remains ambiguous. This CDR3 region has 14 residues. Trimming took off 7 bases at V and 0 bases at J, with 10 bases between the two ends. In germline, CDR1 is MNHNS, CDR2 SASEGT. The chain's CDR3 is CASTKGYSNQPQHF. The DNA for the CDR3 is TGTGCCAGCACAAAAGGATATAGCAATCAGCCCCAGCATTTT.

V gene TRBV7-3 combines with J gene TRBJ1-1, with D unresolved. Trimming removed 1 base at V and 5 bases at J, with 8 bases between. The V gene's germline CDR1 is SGHTA and CDR2 FQGTGA. The CDR3 has 13 amino acids. CDR3 loop: CASSLRSGTEAFF. The CDR3 DNA follows: TGTGCCAGCAGCTTAAGGAGCGGAACTGAAGCTTTCTTT.